This TCR beta chain was documented in a study of spatial heterogeneity in lung cancer. About the research overall: Follow-up PBMC samples were sequenced when available, at a median of roughly 2 years after resection.

One entry per CDR3 protein results from TCRdb running MiXCR on the 5' RACE reads. The sample lists roughly 120,000 distinct CDR3 sequences; 11% were seen once. The CDR3 has 13 residues. The V and J ends lost 5 bases and 5 bases respectively, with 12 bases between them. CDR1 is SGHAT, CDR2 FQNNGV, per germline. This sample's time point: blood at routine non-recurrence follow-up after resection. Frozen PBMC, nontumor lung or tumor provided whole RNA, which was sequenced unsorted. This clonotype has just a few counts. Its specificity is not known. The study, taken as a whole, reports: Compared with follow-up, resection was when ubiquitous expanded tumor TCRs appeared in blood more.

The source is a female donor with early-stage non-small cell lung cancer. The rearrangement joins TRBV11-2 to TRBJ1-1, with D unclear. The sample here was PBMCs, taken at follow-up. The CDR3 spells CASSPTSGTEAFF. The CDR3 DNA sequence: TGTGCCAGCAGCCCTACTTCGGGGACTGAAGCTTTCTTT. Looking up the rest from reference TRBV11-2 and TRBJ1-1 gives the full variable domain: EAGVAQSPRYKIIEKRQSVAFWCNPISGHATLYWYQQILGQGPKLLIQFQNNGVVDDSQLPKDRFSAERLKGVDSTLKIQPAKLEDSAVYLCASSPTSGTEAFFGQGTRLTVV.